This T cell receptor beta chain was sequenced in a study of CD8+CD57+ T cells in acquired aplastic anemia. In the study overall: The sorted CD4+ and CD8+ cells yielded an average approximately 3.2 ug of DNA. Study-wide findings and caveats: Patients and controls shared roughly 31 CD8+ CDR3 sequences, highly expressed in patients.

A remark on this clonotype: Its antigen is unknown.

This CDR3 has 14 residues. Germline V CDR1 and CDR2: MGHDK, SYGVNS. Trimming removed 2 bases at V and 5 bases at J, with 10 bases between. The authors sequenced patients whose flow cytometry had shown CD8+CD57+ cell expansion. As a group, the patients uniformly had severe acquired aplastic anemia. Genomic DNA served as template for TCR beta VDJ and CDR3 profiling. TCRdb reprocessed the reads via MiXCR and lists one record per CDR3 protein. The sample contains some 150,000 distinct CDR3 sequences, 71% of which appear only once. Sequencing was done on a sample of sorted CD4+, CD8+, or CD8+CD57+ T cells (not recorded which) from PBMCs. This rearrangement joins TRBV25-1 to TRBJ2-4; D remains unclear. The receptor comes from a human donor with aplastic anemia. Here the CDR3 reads CASSELGRENIQYF. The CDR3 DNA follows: TGTGCCAGCAGTGAACTCGGACGGGAAAACATTCAGTACTTC.